These 21 T cell receptor beta chains were all obtained from the same sample, sequenced in a study of cytomegalovirus exposure and HLA in healthy donors. This PCR relied on a set of 60 Vbeta primers and 13 Jbeta primers. Profiled with immunoSEQ multiplex PCR; TCRdb holds only in-frame clones, not every one. Of about 170,000 clones in the sample, 70% to 90% were seen once. The sample consisted of PBMCs. The source of these receptors is a man between 18 and 35 years old in good health and CMV-seropositive.

The chain couples TRBV7-9 to TRBJ2-3, with 10 bases lining up with TRBD2. J gave up 4 bases and V 11 bases, and 6 bases lay outside the gene matches. This CDR3 has 13 residues. From germline, CDR1 is SEHNR and CDR2 FQNEAQ (reference sequence). CDR3 amino acids: CAERGGFADTQYF. CDR3 nucleotide sequence: TGTGCCGAGCGGGGGGGTTTTGCAGATACGCAGTATTTT.

The chain recombines TRBV18 with TRBJ1-1; D uncertain. The CDR3 covers 14 residues. Deletions cut 1 base from V and 1 base from J, with 7 bases between. Germline CDR1 KGHSH, CDR2 LQKENI. The CDR3: CASSPLKQNTEAFF. CDR3 DNA sequence: TGTGCCAGCTCACCACTTAAACAGAACACTGAAGCTTTCTTT.

This chain joins TRBV18 and TRBJ1-2; a possible D gene is TRBD1 (5 bases). The CDR3 totals 15 residues. Trimming removed 4 bases from V and 3 bases from J, with 15 bases in between. CDR1 and CDR2 (germline): KGHSH, LQKENI. CDR3 DNA: TGTGCCAGCTCACTTTCCGGGACGGGGGACTATGGCTACACCTTC. This gives the protein CASSLSGTGDYGYTF.

The chain combines TRBV7-6 with TRBJ2-5, with TRBD2 as a possible D gene (7 bases). The V and J ends lost 10 bases and 4 bases respectively, with 16 bases between them. This CDR3 is 13 amino acids long. Germline V lookup: CDR1 SGHVS, CDR2 FNYEAQ. In DNA form, the CDR3 reads TGTGCCACGGCGGGGGCGGGGACAGAGACCCAGTACTTC. Translating it yields CATAGAGTETQYF.

The genes are TRBV5-5 and TRBJ1-3, with no clear D. Trimming shortened V by 1 base and J by 0 bases, and 5 bases separated the two germline ends. The CDR3 spans 14 residues. Germline loops: CDR1 SGHKS, CDR2 YYEKEE (reference sequence). The CDR3 is CASSLTDSGNTIYF. CDR3 coding DNA: TGTGCCAGCAGCTTGACAGACTCTGGAAACACCATATATTTT.

For this clone: Other DNA sequences in this sample translate to the same CDR3. The chain uses TRBV18 and TRBJ2-5, with D tentatively TRBD1 (6 bases). CDR3 size: 13 residues. Germline V gives CDR1 KGHSH, CDR2 LQKENI. Trimming stripped 2 bases from V and 2 bases from J, with 6 bases between. In DNA, the CDR3 is TGTGCCAGCTCACCAGGACAGCAAGAGACCCAGTACTTC. Translated: CASSPGQQETQYF.

The chain is built from TRBV30 and TRBJ2-3; the match to TRBD2 covers 7 bases. The CDR3 contains 16 residues. The V gene end was trimmed by 2 bases and the J gene end by 0 bases; junction bases not matched to a gene: 8. Germline-derived CDR1 and CDR2 are GTSNPN and SVGIG (reference sequence). CDR3 loop: CAWSSRLASSTDTQYF. The CDR3 region has the DNA TGTGCCTGGAGTTCTCGACTAGCCTCTAGCACAGATACGCAGTATTTT.

The V call is TRBV19, the J call TRBJ1-5; D is uncertain. The CDR3 is 13 amino acids. The V gene's germline CDR1 is LNHDA and CDR2 SQIVND (reference sequence). V was trimmed by 6 bases and J by 4 bases, leaving 10 bases between them. CDR3 in amino acids: CASSSFRNQPQHF. CDR3 coding DNA: TGTGCCAGTAGCTCGTTCCGGAATCAGCCCCAGCATTTT. Full variable domain (remainder filled in from reference TRBV19 and TRBJ1-5): DGGITQSPKYLFRKEGQNVTLSCEQNLNHDAMYWYRQDPGQGLRLIYYSQIVNDFQKGDIAEGYSVSREKKESFPLTVTSAQKNPTAFYLCASSSFRNQPQHFGDGTRLSIL.

This clone was seen more than once but under ten times. The V and J genes are TRBV7-6 and TRBJ2-1, with 13 bases aligning to TRBD2. Trimming cost V 5 bases and J 2 bases; bases outside gene matches: 0. Germline loops: CDR1 SGHVS, CDR2 FNYEAQ. The CDR3 consists of 15 residues. The CDR3 protein is CASSTSGGAYNEQFF. The CDR3 coding sequence is TGTGCCAGCAGCACTAGCGGGGGGGCCTACAATGAGCAGTTCTTC.

This rearrangement joins TRBV5-1 to TRBJ1-1, with a possible D match to TRBD1 (6 bases). Trimming removed 6 bases from V and 8 bases from J, with 20 bases in between. This CDR3 spans 14 amino acids. Germline CDR1 reads SGHRS; CDR2 reads YFSETQ. For the CDR3, the DNA is TGCGCCAGCACCAGGGTGGCGGGGGCACTGGAAGCTTTCTTT. Protein: CASTRVAGALEAFF.

The chain has TRBV6-1 and TRBJ2-3; D perhaps matches TRBD2 (5 bases). V lost 3 bases, J lost 0 bases, and 25 bases lay in between. Germline CDR1 and CDR2: MNHNS and SASEGT. The CDR3 contains 20 residues. CDR3 bases: TGTGCCAGCAGTGAGGGGTACACGGGGATGGTCCAACGTAGCACAGATACGCAGTATTTT. Translating it yields CASSEGYTGMVQRSTDTQYF.

This chain links TRBV6-5 with TRBJ1-4; unclear D gene. V was clipped by 5 bases and J by 6 bases, with 10 bases between them. The CDR3 spans 13 residues. CDR1 MNHEY and CDR2 SVGAGI come from the germline V gene. The CDR3 reads CASSAGYDEKLFF. Here the CDR3 DNA reads TGTGCCAGCAGTGCGGGGTACGATGAAAAACTGTTTTTT.

This clone was picked up one time. The V and J genes are TRBV7-9 and TRBJ1-2; 8 bases fit TRBD1. CDR3 length: 17 residues. Trimming cost V 8 bases and J 4 bases; bases outside gene matches: 18. The germline V gene has CDR1 SEHNR and CDR2 FQNEAQ (reference sequence). The CDR3 DNA reads TGTGCCAGCGATAAGGAGCAGGGGGCCATAGGGACCTATGGCTACACCTTC. This sequence encodes CASDKEQGAIGTYGYTF.

The chain is built from TRBV5-5 and TRBJ2-7, with D tentatively TRBD2 (6 bases). CDR3 length: 14 amino acids. V was trimmed by 0 bases and J by 2 bases, leaving 9 bases between them. CDR1 is SGHKS, CDR2 YYEKEE, per germline (reference sequence). CDR3 loop: CASSLGRAPYEQYF. The CDR3 DNA reads TGTGCCAGCAGCTTGGGGAGGGCCCCCTACGAGCAGTACTTC.

This clone was detected once. The rearrangement links TRBV10-3 to TRBJ1-3, with D possibly matching TRBD1 (6 bases). V lost 0 bases and J 0 bases, leaving 9 bases between the germline ends. This CDR3 has 16 residues. CDR1 ENHRY and CDR2 SYGVKD come from the germline V gene. CDR3 protein: CAISESRGGSGNTIYF. The CDR3 coding sequence is TGTGCCATCAGTGAGTCCAGGGGCGGCTCTGGAAACACCATATATTTT.

This chain uses TRBV27 with TRBJ1-4, with TRBD1 identical over 9 bases. The germline V gene encodes CDR1 MNHEY and CDR2 SMNVEV (reference sequence). The CDR3 contains 15 residues. The ends lost 4 bases at V and 8 bases at J; junction bases unmatched: 8. For the CDR3, the DNA is TGTGCCAGCAGTTCTAAAGGACAGGGGTGGGAAAAACTGTTTTTT. Residues: CASSSKGQGWEKLFF.

This clone was counted between two and nine times. V is TRBV6-6 and J is TRBJ1-1; D is perhaps TRBD1 (5 bases). Germline assignment: CDR1 MNHNY and CDR2 SVGAGI (reference sequence). Trimming removed 2 bases from V and 4 bases from J, with 8 bases in between. The CDR3 extends over 13 amino acids. The CDR3 sequence is CASSYGGGTEAFF. CDR3 in DNA: TGTGCCAGCAGTTACGGGGGAGGCACTGAAGCTTTCTTT.

CDR3 protein: CASSQGGQAYEQYF. As DNA, the CDR3 is TGTGCCAGCAGCCAAGGAGGACAGGCCTACGAGCAGTACTTC. The chain couples TRBV14 to TRBJ2-7, with 7 bases that match TRBD1. This CDR3 region has 14 residues. Germline CDR1 reads SGHDN; CDR2 reads FVKESK. Germline trimming cut 1 base from V and 2 bases from J; bases unmatched to any gene: 2.

The genes are TRBV5-4 and TRBJ2-7; 8 nucleotides line up with TRBD1. V shed 1 base and J 3 bases; nucleotides not matched to a gene: 3. The germline V gene encodes CDR1 SGHNT and CDR2 YYREEE (reference sequence). The CDR3 is 14 residues long. The CDR3 loop is CASSLTGGGYEQYF. For the CDR3, the DNA is TGTGCCAGCAGCTTGACAGGGGGAGGCTACGAGCAGTACTTC.

This clone was recorded once. The CDR3 region has the DNA TGTGCCAGCAGCCTATTCGGTGTCGGGGGGAGGAAGACCCAGTACTTC. Residues: CASSLFGVGGRKTQYF. The chain employs TRBV7-2 and TRBJ2-5; 7 nucleotides agree with TRBD2. Germline V gene lookup returns CDR1 SGHTA and CDR2 FQGNSA. This CDR3 contains 16 residues. V lost 5 bases to trimming and J lost 6 bases; unmatched junction nucleotides: 15.

The V and J genes are TRBV11-2 and TRBJ2-2; D call uncertain. V was clipped by 2 bases and J by 8 bases, with 3 bases between them. Germline CDR1 reads SGHAT; CDR2 reads FQNNGV. This CDR3 is built from 11 residues. The chain's CDR3 is CASSLIGELFF. CDR3 DNA: TGTGCCAGCAGCTTAATAGGGGAGCTGTTTTTT. The complete variable domain, with remaining parts taken from reference TRBV11-2 and TRBJ2-2, reads EAGVAQSPRYKIIEKRQSVAFWCNPISGHATLYWYQQILGQGPKLLIQFQNNGVVDDSQLPKDRFSAERLKGVDSTLKIQPAKLEDSAVYLCASSLIGELFFGEGSRLTVL.